This T cell receptor (beta chain) is from a study of blood T cell repertoires in COVID-19. TCRdb's table, derived via immunoSEQ multiplex PCR, lists solely in-frame clones and lacks some. Of 250,000 to 350,000 clones listed, roughly 90% are singletons. Germline loops: CDR1 SGHRS, CDR2 YFSETQ. V gave up 0 bases and J gave up 6 bases, with 15 bases separating them. The CDR3 has 15 residues. The TCR comes from a man younger than 40 with acute or convalescent COVID-19. Sequencing used peripheral blood. This chain connects TRBV5-1 to TRBJ1-2; a weak D match, TRBD1 (5 bases). In nucleotides, the CDR3 is TGCGCCAGCAGCTTGGATGGAGGGGCGAGGGATGGCTACACCTTC. This translates into CASSLDGGARDGYTF.